This record concerns one T cell receptor (beta chain) sequence. Germline CDR1 SNHLY, CDR2 FYNNEI. The germline V and J ends were trimmed by 6 bases and 0 bases, with 8 bases remaining between them. This CDR3 is built from 13 residues. The sample belongs to a study of blood T cell repertoires in COVID-19. Profiling relied on immunoSEQ multiplex PCR, and the TCRdb table lists in-frame clones only, not all of them. The sample holds over 250,000 clones, under 90% seen once. This sequence originates from a man aged 50-59 years with acute or convalescent COVID-19. The rearrangement links TRBV2 to TRBJ1-1; no clear D gene. The sample consisted of peripheral blood. Written as DNA, the CDR3 is TGTGCCAGCAGGCAGTACATGAACACTGAAGCTTTCTTT. It translates to CASRQYMNTEAFF.